What follows are 9 T cell receptor beta chains derived from one specimen sequenced in a study of blood T cells in healthy people across ages. With a J-beta primer mix and a sample-barcoded 5' primer, a second PCR ran about 7 to 11 cycles. TCRdb reprocessed the 5' RACE reads via MiXCR and lists one record per CDR3 protein. The repertoire has around 850,000 distinct CDR3 sequences, roughly 35% of them found once; the top ten carry roughly 13%. Sequencing input: blood. These TCRs come from a young man in good health.

The chain recombines TRBV29-1 with TRBJ1-1; D possibly corresponds to TRBD1 (5 bases). There are 12 residues in the CDR3. V gave up 4 bases and J gave up 0 bases, with 6 bases separating them. Germline V gene data show CDR1 as SQVTM and CDR2 as ANQGSEA. CDR3 bases: TGCAGCGTTGGACAGATGAACACTGAAGCTTTCTTT. It specifies CSVGQMNTEAFF.

This clonotype was observed a handful of times. A much more abundant neighbour one base away suggests this may be a read error. The chain recombines TRBV20-1 with TRBJ2-7, with 7 bases lining up with TRBD2. V was clipped by 2 bases and J by 7 bases; unmatched bases: 8. Germline CDR1 and CDR2: DFQATT and SNEGSKA (reference sequence). The CDR3 runs to 13 residues. The CDR3 region has the DNA TGCAGTGCTAGACTAGCGGCCTACAATGAGCAGTACTTC. Its translation is CSARLAAYNEQYF.

The chain recombines TRBV12-3 or TRBV12-4 with TRBJ2-3; TRBD1 is a possible D gene (6 bases). The V gene lost 5 bases and the J gene lost 15 bases, with 27 bases spanning the gap. CDR3 length: 15 residues. CDR3 nucleotide sequence: TGTGCCAGCAGTCCACGGACAGTGAGCGCAGATACGGAATATTTT. Its protein is CASSPRTVSADTEYF.

As regards this clonotype: Without the conserved terminal phenylalanine or tryptophan, this CDR3 likely stems from a read error. The limits of the CDR3 on the DNA are not certain, so only TCRdb's listed CDR3 is given. The V gene is TRBV15, the J gene TRBJ1-2; the table's D call of TRBD1 was not tested on the DNA. Germline-derived CDR1 and CDR2 are LNHNV and YYDKDF (reference sequence). The CDR3 comprises 15 residues, both ends counted. The CDR3 reads CATSREPGRGMATPS.

Turning to this clonotype: A read error is possible here, since a much larger clone lies one base away. The J gene is TRBJ2-5, the V gene TRBV29-1; D might be TRBD2 (5 bases). Germline values: CDR1 SQVTM, CDR2 ANQGSEA. The CDR3 has 14 residues. CDR3 nucleotide sequence: TGCAGCGCTGAAGATCCGGGGATTGTAGAGACCCAGTACTTC. Its translation is CSAEDPGIVETQYF.

This clonotype turned up a few times. J is TRBJ1-5 and V is TRBV10-3, with D perhaps matching TRBD1 (5 bases). The V end was cut by 10 bases, the J end by 1 base, with 14 bases between. Germline V gene sequence: CDR1 ENHRY, CDR2 SYGVKD. This CDR3 comprises 14 residues. The CDR3 DNA reads as TGTGCCACCCAACAGGAGGTGAGCAATCAGCCCCAGCATTTT. Amino acid sequence: CATQQEVSNQPQHF.

Notes on this clonotype: A much larger clone sits a single nucleotide away, making a read error possible. The chain recombines TRBV20-1 with TRBJ2-3; 10 nucleotides line up with TRBD2. J lost 1 base, V lost 3 bases, and 7 bases had no gene match. Germline V gene sequence: CDR1 DFQATT, CDR2 SNEGSKA (reference sequence). The CDR3 totals 16 residues. CDR3 amino acids: CSASPGTSDGTDTQYF. The CDR3 region has the DNA TGCAGTGCTAGTCCCGGGACTAGCGACGGCACAGATACGCAGTATTTT.

In this sample, this clonotype turned up a few times. The junction departs from germline at one end; a sequencing error may be responsible. This chain connects TRBV7-7 to TRBJ2-1, with 8 nucleotides matching TRBD1. The germline CDR1 and CDR2 sequences are SSHAT and FNYEAQ (reference sequence). The CDR3 has 13 amino acids. CDR3 amino acids: CASSSDRGDEQFF. The DNA for the CDR3 is TGTGCTAGCAGCTCTGACAGGGGTGATGAGCAGTTCTTC.

Regarding this clonotype: A much larger clone lies one base from this, so it may be a read error. The chain employs TRBV12-3 or TRBV12-4 and TRBJ2-1, with a tentative D call TRBD2 (7 bases). The CDR3 runs to 15 residues. CDR3 sequence reads: CASSLGGPFKNVQFF. The DNA for the CDR3 is TGTGCCAGCAGTTTGGGGGGGCCATTTAAGAATGTGCAGTTCTTC.